This is a list of T cell receptor beta chains from one sample in a study of CD8 T cells in ankylosing spondylitis. MiXCR, applied by TCRdb to the 5' RACE reads, yields one record per CDR3 protein. The data contain 25,000 to 35,000 distinct CDR3 sequences, more than 5.5% of them singletons. Sequencing was performed on blood, either unsorted or a sorted T cell fraction (not recorded which). The receptors originated from a male donor with ankylosing spondylitis or in good health (not recorded which). The CDR3 runs from the conserved cysteine through the conserved F or W. D genes are given only for firm matches. Part of the rows lack a size; the others show once, few, many or a class for expanded clones.

TRBJ2-1,many,TRBV24-1,TRBD2,TGTGCCACCAGTGATGGGGCTAGCGGGACTACCTACAATGAGCAGTTCTTC,CATSDGASGTTYNEQFF
TRBJ2-2,many,TRBV12-3/TRBV12-4,TRBD1,TGTGCCAGCAGTTTCGACGGGACAGCGAACACCGGGGAGCTGTTTTTT,CASSFDGTANTGELFF
TRBJ2-1,many,TRBV5-1,.,TGCGCCAGCAGCTTAGCTAGGGAGCAGTTCTTC,CASSLAREQFF
TRBJ2-1,.,TRBV11-3,.,TGTGCCAGCAGCTTAGTGAGGGCATCCGCTGAGCAGTTCTTC,CASSLVRASAEQFF
TRBJ2-1,many,TRBV2,TRBD2,TGTGCCAGCACCGAACGGGGGAGGGCCTACAATGAGCAGTTCTTC,CASTERGRAYNEQFF
TRBJ2-1,few,TRBV20-1,.,TGCAGTGCTAGTTTTAGTGATGAGCAGTTCTTC,CSASFSDEQFF
TRBJ2-7,many,TRBV18,.,TGTGCCAGCTCACCACCGAGGGTCGGAGGGGGGCTCGAGCAGTACTTC,CASSPPRVGGGLEQYF
TRBJ2-7,many,TRBV5-6,.,TGTGCCAGCAGCCGGCGGACAGTCACCTACGAGCAGTACTTC,CASSRRTVTYEQYF
TRBJ2-7,many,TRBV28,.,TGTGCCAGCAGTGTGGGGTCGAACGACTACTACGAGCAGTACTTC,CASSVGSNDYYEQYF
TRBJ2-3,many,TRBV5-1,.,TGCGCCAGCACAGAGCGAGAAACAGATACGCAGTATTTT,CASTERETDTQYF
TRBJ2-7,.,TRBV5-1,.,TGCGCCAGCAGCCTGGACGCGAGCTCCTACGAGCAGTACTTC,CASSLDASSYEQYF
TRBJ2-1,many,TRBV10-2,TRBD2,TGCGCCAGCAGTGAGAGTGGGACTAGGAAGTACAATGAGCAGTTCTTC,CASSESGTRKYNEQFF
TRBJ2-4,many,TRBV20-1,.,TGCAGTGCCCCGGATTTTGGGGACATTCAGTACTTC,CSAPDFGDIQYF
TRBJ2-5,few,TRBV7-4,.,TGTGCCAGCAGCTTATCCGACGGCAGCCACCAAGAGACCCAGTACTTC,CASSLSDGSHQETQYF
TRBJ2-3,many,TRBV29-1,.,TGCAGCGTTGAAGACGAGGGGGGTAGCCCAGATACGCAGTATTTT,CSVEDEGGSPDTQYF
TRBJ2-3,many,TRBV6-5,.,TGTGCCAGCAGTTACTCCCATCTTGGGCGCACAGATACGCAGTATTTT,CASSYSHLGRTDTQYF
TRBJ2-5,many,TRBV27,.,TGTGCCAGCAGTTCGAGCACGACCCAGTACTTC,CASSSSTTQYF
TRBJ2-1,.,TRBV12-3/TRBV12-4,TRBD2,TGTGCCAGCGGACTAGTTGATGAGCAGTTCTTC,CASGLVDEQFF
TRBJ2-7,many,TRBV2,.,TGTGCCAGCAGTGAGAGGCGAAGCTCCTACGAGCAGTACTTC,CASSERRSSYEQYF
TRBJ2-3,many,TRBV24-1,.,TGTGCCACCAGTGATGGGGTCAGTCAGACCGATACGCAGTATTTT,CATSDGVSQTDTQYF
TRBJ1-1,many,TRBV27,.,TGTGCCAGCAGTTTAGGGAGCTCCACTGAAGCTTTCTTT,CASSLGSSTEAFF
TRBJ2-2,many,TRBV6-1,.,TGTGCCAGCAGCGCTAGCGAGGCCGGGGAGCTGTTTTTT,CASSASEAGELFF
TRBJ2-7,many,TRBV20-1,TRBD2,TGCAGTGGACTAGCGACCTCCTACGAGCAGTACTTC,CSGLATSYEQYF
TRBJ1-5,many,TRBV6-1,TRBD1,TGTGCCAGCAGTAAAGGGACAGACGAGGGCTCCAATCAGCCCCAGCATTTT,CASSKGTDEGSNQPQHF
TRBJ1-5,many,TRBV20-1,.,TGCAGTGCTAGAGATGTGGCAGATCCAAATCAGCCCCAGCATTTT,CSARDVADPNQPQHF
TRBJ2-1,many,TRBV12-5,.,TGTGCTAGTGGTTTGGAAGGGGGACGGAATGAGCAGTTCTTC,CASGLEGGRNEQFF
TRBJ2-1,many,TRBV7-2,TRBD2,TGTGCCAGCAGGCGGTCTAGCGGAGCCTACAATGAGCAGTTCTTC,CASRRSSGAYNEQFF
TRBJ1-2,many,TRBV20-1,TRBD1,TGCAGTGCTAGAGAGAGGACAGGCGGCTACACCTTC,CSARERTGGYTF
TRBJ2-7,many,TRBV29-1,.,TGCAGCGCAAAGGGGACGCGGCAGGATGCCTACGAGCAGTACTTC,CSAKGTRQDAYEQYF
TRBJ2-7,many,TRBV10-1,TRBD1,TGCGCCAGCAGCCGGGACAGGGCCTCCTACGAGCAGTACTTC,CASSRDRASYEQYF
TRBJ2-3,many,TRBV4-2,.,TGTGCCAGCAGCCAAGTAACCACAGATACGCAGTATTTT,CASSQVTTDTQYF
TRBJ2-5,many,TRBV5-1,TRBD2,TGCGCCAGCAGCTTAACTAGCGGGCGGCAAGAGACCCAGTACTTC,CASSLTSGRQETQYF
TRBJ2-1,many,TRBV20-1,.,TGCAGTGCTAGAGAGAAACCATTGCCTTACAATGAGCAGTTCTTC,CSAREKPLPYNEQFF
TRBJ1-1,few,TRBV25-1,.,TGTGCCAGCAGACTACTGACTGAAGCTTTCTTT,CASRLLTEAFF
TRBJ2-1,few,TRBV5-1,TRBD2,TGCGCCAGCAGCTTGGTTCTAGCGGTCTACAATGAGCAGTTCTTC,CASSLVLAVYNEQFF
TRBJ2-3,.,TRBV5-1,.,TGCGCCAGCAGAGGGCCCAGCACAGATACGCAGTATTTT,CASRGPSTDTQYF
TRBJ1-2,.,TRBV7-9,.,TGTGCCAGCAGCTTAACCGGGACTGCTAACTATGGCTACACCTTC,CASSLTGTANYGYTF
TRBJ1-4,many,TRBV10-3,TRBD1,TGTGCCATCAGTGATGCCGGGACAGGATTTGAAAAACTGTTTTTT,CAISDAGTGFEKLFF
TRBJ1-4,.,TRBV28,TRBD1,TGTGCCAGCAGTTTACCGACAGGGTGGGGAGGTGAAAAACTGTTTTTT,CASSLPTGWGGEKLFF
TRBJ2-3,many,TRBV6-5,.,TGTGCCAGCAGTTATCGAGGGGCGGGCAGCACAGATACGCAGTATTTT,CASSYRGAGSTDTQYF
TRBJ2-5,many,TRBV20-1,.,TGCAGTGCTAGAGGACCGTTACAAGAGACCCAGTACTTC,CSARGPLQETQYF
TRBJ2-6,few,TRBV2,.,TGTGCCAGCAGTGAGCCCGATGTCCTGACTTTC,CASSEPDVLTF
TRBJ2-7,many,TRBV9,TRBD1,TGTGCCAGCAGCGGACAGGGGAGTTTCTACGAGCAGTACTTC,CASSGQGSFYEQYF
TRBJ2-3,many,TRBV2,.,TGTGCCAGCAGTAGGGATCTTGCGGATACGCAGTATTTT,CASSRDLADTQYF
TRBJ1-6,.,TRBV13,.,TGTGCCAGGAGCCCGGGCCTCCATAATTCACCCCTCCACTTT,CARSPGLHNSPLHF
TRBJ1-3,many,TRBV28,.,TGTGCCAGCATCAACTTCGGCTCTGGAAACACCATATATTTT,CASINFGSGNTIYF
TRBJ2-6,few,TRBV6-2/TRBV6-3,.,TGTGCCAGCAGTTCGGCCCCCGACAGTAGCTCTGGGGCCAACGTCCTGACTTTC,CASSSAPDSSSGANVLTF
TRBJ2-1,many,TRBV12-3/TRBV12-4,TRBD2,TGTGCCAGCGCACTAGCGTATAATGAGCAGTTCTTC,CASALAYNEQFF
TRBJ2-2,.,TRBV7-2,.,TGTGCCAGCAGCTTAGCCCTCCGGGGGTCTGGCACCGGGGAGCTGTTTTTT,CASSLALRGSGTGELFF
TRBJ2-1,.,TRBV7-6,TRBD2,TGTGCCAGCAGTATCCGCCGTCGGACTAGCGGTTTAAGTGAGCAGTTCTTC,CASSIRRRTSGLSEQFF